This record covers a single TCR beta chain. The CDR3 spans 13 residues. The V end lost 3 bases, the J end lost 4 bases, and 10 bases lay between the germline ends. In germline, CDR1 is SGHKS, CDR2 YYEKEE (reference sequence). This sample was included in a study of blood T cell repertoires in COVID-19. Study information: Samples taken during acute and convalescent COVID-19 were collected in the United States, Italy and Spain. From T cells, B-cell-depleted T cells, or PBMCs came the material, which was cDNA or gDNA.

Original handling: Amplification of reference gene primers provided the estimated nucleated cell counts. The data were produced by immunoSEQ multiplex PCR, yet TCRdb's version contains in-frame clones alone and is incomplete. V and J calls and clone size are those listed in that table; D and trimming were worked out from the DNA. This sample has roughly 130,000 clones, with 70% to 90% found just once. Sequenced: peripheral blood. The receptor comes from a woman aged 55-69 years with acute or convalescent COVID-19. The chain joins TRBV5-5 to TRBJ2-5, with D perhaps matching TRBD2 (5 bases). CDR3 DNA: TGTGCCAGCAGCTGGGAAGGGAGAGAGACCCAGTACTTC. The encoded protein is CASSWEGRETQYF.